These 9 T cell receptor beta chains originate from one sample sequenced in a study of shared clonotypes between healthy human individuals. Profiled with immunoSEQ multiplex PCR; TCRdb holds only in-frame clones, not every one. The table shows about 2.1 million clones, with 90% to 95% occurring only once. Only CD45RO-negative cells positively selected for CCR7 counted as naive CD8 cells, so terminally differentiated effector memory CD45RA+ cells were excluded. What was sequenced was naive CD8+ T cells from PBMCs. These receptors all come from a man younger than 35 in good health. Some clones in this sample may be carry-over from other donors' samples.

This chain joins TRBV13 and TRBJ2-2; D not resolved. The germline V gene encodes CDR1 PRHDT and CDR2 FYEKMQ (reference sequence). This CDR3 region has 12 residues. Trimming stripped 6 bases from V and 5 bases from J, with 7 bases between. The CDR3 spells CASSHQTGELFF. In DNA, the CDR3 is TGTGCCAGCAGTCACCAAACCGGGGAGCTGTTTTTT.

The V call is TRBV7-3, the J call TRBJ1-1, with a tentative D call TRBD1 (5 bases). The CDR3 has 15 amino acids. Per the germline V gene, CDR1 is SGHTA and CDR2 is FQGTGA. The germline V and J ends were trimmed by 5 bases and 5 bases, with 18 bases remaining between them. Written as DNA, the CDR3 is TGTGCCAGCAGCCCCCGTCCAGGGAGGGAGACTGAAGCTTTCTTT. Its protein is CASSPRPGRETEAFF.

The CDR3 nucleotides read TGTGCCAGCAGCCAAGATTTTCCCTGGATTTCTAGCACAGATACGCAGTATTTT. This encodes CASSQDFPWISSTDTQYF. The chain uses TRBV4-2 and TRBJ2-3; D gene unclear. The V and J ends lost 0 bases and 0 bases respectively, with 16 bases between them. This CDR3 is built from 18 residues. Germline V lookup: CDR1 LGHNA, CDR2 YNFKEQ.

This clone came up once. V gene TRBV27 combines with J gene TRBJ2-2; D is undetermined. This CDR3 is built from 13 residues. From germline, CDR1 is MNHEY and CDR2 SMNVEV (reference sequence). V was clipped by 2 bases and J by 7 bases, with 8 bases between them. This CDR3 reads CASSLTSGGELFF. DNA of the CDR3: TGTGCCAGCAGTTTAACCTCTGGCGGGGAGCTGTTTTTT.

V gene TRBV28 combines with J gene TRBJ2-3; 7 bases align to TRBD2. V was clipped by 2 bases and J by 2 bases; unmatched bases: 1. CDR3 size: 14 residues. Germline assignment: CDR1 MDHEN and CDR2 SYDVKM. This CDR3 is CASSLTSDTDTQYF. CDR3 bases: TGTGCCAGCAGTTTAACTAGCGACACAGATACGCAGTATTTT.

V is TRBV11-2 and J is TRBJ2-7, with TRBD1 as a possible D gene (6 bases). Trimming stripped 8 bases from V and 3 bases from J, with 14 bases between. CDR1 and CDR2 (germline): SGHAT, FQNNGV. The CDR3 totals 13 residues. The CDR3 nucleotides are TGTGCCAGCGGTCCGGGACACCTCTACGAGCAGTACTTC. Its translation is CASGPGHLYEQYF.

V is TRBV6-1 and J is TRBJ2-1; D is possibly TRBD2 (6 bases). The germline V and J ends were trimmed by 5 bases and 6 bases, with 14 bases remaining between them. The CDR3 spans 14 residues. Germline CDR1 reads MNHNS; CDR2 reads SASEGT. The CDR3 spells CASSPRGSGNEQFF. CDR3 nucleotides: TGTGCCAGCAGTCCCCGGGGTAGCGGCAATGAGCAGTTCTTC.

The chain employs TRBV7-9 and TRBJ1-1; unclear D gene. This CDR3 contains 13 residues. The ends were cut back, 5 bases at V and 8 bases at J, with 15 bases in the middle. The germline CDR1 and CDR2 sequences are SEHNR and FQNEAQ (reference sequence). The CDR3 is CASSAGSPNEAFF. As DNA, the CDR3 is TGTGCCAGCAGCGCGGGGAGTCCGAACGAAGCTTTCTTT.

Worth noting for this clone: This same CDR3 is encoded by further DNA sequences in the sample. This rearrangement joins TRBV6-5 to TRBJ1-2, with D hard to call. There are 11 residues in the CDR3. Trimming took 2 bases from V and 6 from J, leaving 4 bases between them. Germline V gives CDR1 MNHEY, CDR2 SVGAGI. CDR3 sequence reads: CASSYGDGYTF. CDR3 nucleotides: TGTGCCAGCAGTTACGGAGATGGCTACACCTTC.